Sequencing of this TCR beta chain was carried out in a study of T-cell reconstitution after alpha-beta-depleted transplantation in children. Germline V lookup: CDR1 LNHDA, CDR2 SQIVND (reference sequence). There are 15 residues in the CDR3. Trimming took 6 bases from V and 8 from J; bases not matched to a gene: 9. The TCRbeta library was prepared with unique molecular identifiers. TCRdb independently ran MiXCR on the PCR reads; one entry per CDR3 protein. The table records more than 450,000 distinct CDR3 sequences, around 19% of them present only once. The V gene is TRBV19, the J gene TRBJ2-1, with TRBD2 identical over 11 bases. This specimen was PBMCs from the stem cell graft donor, taken from the stem cell graft. This TCR was recovered from a human donor who donated a stem cell graft to a child with acute lymphoblastic leukemia. The CDR3 DNA reads TGTGCCAGTAGGAGAACTAGCGGGAGCGAGGATGAGCAGTTCTTC. This codes for CASRRTSGSEDEQFF.